Listed below are T cell receptor beta chains from one sample, sequenced in a study of blood T cell repertoires in COVID-19. Sequenced by immunoSEQ multiplex PCR; TCRdb stores in-frame clones only, minus some. The sample holds 180,000 or so clones; around nine tenths are singletons and the top ten take 2.5% to 4%. The sample taken for sequencing was peripheral blood. Source of these receptors: a man between 65 and 85 years old with acute or convalescent COVID-19. Each CDR3 is given with its conserved first and last residue. Fields, in order: clone size, J gene, D gene, V gene, CDR3 protein, CDR3 DNA. The D gene is left open where the match is weak. Size values are once, few and many counts, or a class for expanded clones, and some rows have none.

NA,TRBJ2-5,TRBD2,TRBV4-2,CASSPRVAGGQETQYF,TGTGCCAGCAGCCCCCGGGTAGCGGGAGGCCAAGAGACCCAGTACTTC
NA,TRBJ1-4,NA,TRBV18,CASSPVGDEELFF,TGTGCCAGCTCACCGGTCGGGGATGAGGAACTGTTTTTT
NA,TRBJ2-1,TRBD1,TRBV3-1/TRBV3-2,CASSQGDREQFF,TGTGCCAGCAGCCAAGGGGACAGGGAGCAGTTCTTC
NA,TRBJ2-7,TRBD1,TRBV5-1,CASSSQGGSYEQYF,TGCGCCAGCAGCTCACAGGGGGGCTCCTACGAGCAGTACTTC
NA,TRBJ1-5,NA,TRBV2,CASRYQEDQPQHF,TGTGCCAGCAGGTACCAGGAGGATCAGCCCCAGCATTTT
NA,TRBJ2-1,TRBD1,TRBV5-1,CASSLGQGADNEQFF,TGCGCCAGCAGCTTGGGACAGGGGGCGGACAATGAGCAGTTCTTC
NA,TRBJ2-3,NA,TRBV15,CATSRSVTGTSTDTQYF,TGTGCCACCAGCAGGAGCGTAACCGGGACTAGCACAGATACGCAGTATTTT
NA,TRBJ1-5,TRBD1,TRBV19,CASSLGQGESNQPQHF,TGTGCCAGTAGCCTGGGACAGGGGGAAAGCAATCAGCCCCAGCATTTT
NA,TRBJ2-5,TRBD2,TRBV7-2,CASSSGDSGGFQYF,TGTGCCAGCAGCTCCGGGGATAGCGGGGGGTTCCAGTACTTC
few,TRBJ2-1,NA,TRBV20-1,CSASQAGTHNEQFF,TGCAGTGCTAGTCAGGCGGGTACTCACAATGAGCAGTTCTTC
NA,TRBJ1-6,TRBD1,TRBV7-3,CASSPRGGSPLHF,TGTGCCAGCAGCCCCCGAGGGGGCTCACCCCTCCACTTT
few,TRBJ2-7,TRBD2,TRBV20-1,CSASLSGRVGEQYF,TGCAGTGCTAGTCTGAGCGGGAGGGTGGGAGAGCAGTACTTC
NA,TRBJ1-5,TRBD1,TRBV5-1,CASSFGDRAQQPQHF,TGCGCCAGCAGCTTCGGGGACAGGGCCCAGCAGCCCCAGCATTTT
NA,TRBJ2-7,NA,TRBV6-5,CASSQLGGNGEQYF,TGTGCCAGCAGTCAACTAGGGGGAAATGGGGAGCAGTACTTC
NA,TRBJ1-6,TRBD1,TRBV5-1,CASSLKSPGQDYNSPLHF,TGCGCCAGCAGCTTAAAATCACCGGGACAGGATTATAATTCACCCCTCCACTTT
once,TRBJ2-7,TRBD1,TRBV5-3,CARSLGAGGSYEQYF,TGTGCCAGAAGCTTGGGGGCAGGGGGCTCCTACGAGCAGTACTTC
NA,TRBJ1-2,TRBD1,TRBV19,CASSPTGEFDGYTF,TGTGCCAGTAGCCCCACAGGGGAGTTCGATGGCTACACCTTC
NA,TRBJ2-5,TRBD2,TRBV6-2/TRBV6-3,CASSTTSGGQETQYF,TGTGCCAGCAGCACGACTAGCGGGGGACAAGAGACCCAGTACTTC
NA,TRBJ2-7,TRBD2,TRBV5-1,CASSHGLDSSYEQYF,TGCGCCAGCAGCCATGGACTAGATAGTAGCTACGAGCAGTACTTC
NA,TRBJ2-6,NA,TRBV4-3,CASSQDNSFSGANVLTF,TGCGCCAGCAGCCAAGATAACAGCTTCTCTGGGGCCAACGTCCTGACTTTC
NA,TRBJ1-1,NA,TRBV6-5,CASSNPGLRAFF,TGTGCCAGCAGTAACCCAGGGTTAAGAGCTTTCTTT
NA,TRBJ2-3,TRBD2,TRBV5-1,CASSLDPASGGTDTQYF,TGCGCCAGCAGCTTGGACCCAGCTAGCGGAGGGACAGATACGCAGTATTTT
few,TRBJ1-5,TRBD1,TRBV4-3,CASSRVQGSSQPQHF,TGCGCCAGCAGCCGAGTACAGGGGTCTAGTCAGCCCCAGCATTTT
NA,TRBJ2-5,NA,TRBV5-1,CASVRGPPAQGETQYF,TGCGCCAGCGTCCGGGGCCCGCCTGCCCAGGGGGAGACCCAGTACTTC
NA,TRBJ1-4,NA,TRBV19,CATNEKLFF,TGTGCCACAAATGAAAAACTGTTTTTT
NA,TRBJ2-3,TRBD2,TRBV5-1,CASRPSGGASDTQYF,TGCGCCAGCAGACCGAGCGGGGGGGCATCAGATACGCAGTATTTT
NA,TRBJ2-1,TRBD2,TRBV6-1,CASSLSGRDNEQFF,TGTGCCAGCAGTCTAAGCGGGAGGGACAATGAGCAGTTCTTC
NA,TRBJ2-1,NA,TRBV5-1,CATKEETYNEQFF,TGCGCCACCAAGGAGGAAACTTACAATGAGCAGTTCTTC
NA,TRBJ1-2,NA,TRBV4-3,CASSQARGDYGYTF,TGCGCCAGCAGCCAAGCGCGGGGCGACTATGGCTACACCTTC
NA,TRBJ2-2,TRBD2,TRBV5-4,CASSLGGTRDTGELFF,TGTGCCAGCAGCTTGGGTGGGACTAGGGACACCGGGGAGCTGTTTTTT
NA,TRBJ1-4,NA,TRBV3-1/TRBV3-2,CASSQRAGEKLFF,TGTGCCAGCAGCCAACGAGCAGGTGAAAAACTGTTTTTT
NA,TRBJ1-5,NA,TRBV30,CAWSVPGGNQPQHF,TGTGCCTGGAGTGTACCAGGGGGCAATCAGCCCCAGCATTTT
NA,TRBJ1-1,NA,TRBV28,CASSFSQGSNTEAFF,TGTGCCAGCAGTTTCTCGCAGGGTAGTAACACTGAAGCTTTCTTT